This T cell receptor beta chain was observed in a study of T cell responses to AZD1222 COVID-19 vaccine. Profiled with immunoSEQ multiplex PCR; TCRdb holds only in-frame clones, not every one. The sample has more than 140,000 clones, 70% to 90% seen once. This CDR3 has 15 amino acids. Germline V gene data show CDR1 as MNHNY and CDR2 as SVGAGI (reference sequence). V was pared by 5 bases and J by 2 bases, with 15 bases between. Turning to this clone: Its antigen is currently unknown.

The study, taken as a whole, reports: Females made up more of the donors, who were largely white British, and clonal diversity may have come out too low. Spike-specific TCR breadth and depth grew following two AZD1222 doses. Only 5 or 6 people who got AZD1222 tested seropositive at baseline. Dominant at 160-218 and 743-854, vaccine-associated CD4 TCRs also spanned spike.

The V call is TRBV6-6, the J call TRBJ1-2, with a tentative D call TRBD1 (6 bases). The specimen was peripheral blood, collected on day 0 of AZD1222 vaccination. The source of this sequence is an adult in good health. This CDR3 is CASSRDTIQNYGYTF. The CDR3 nucleotides are TGTGCCAGCAGTAGGGACACCATCCAAAACTATGGCTACACCTTC.